This T cell receptor beta chain was sequenced in a study of blood T cell repertoires in COVID-19. Background on the study: From the United States, Italy and Spain came samples of acute and convalescent COVID-19. From T cells, B-cell-depleted T cells, or PBMCs came the material, which was cDNA or gDNA.

Original analysis: Nucleated cell counts were estimated from reference gene primer amplification. Sequencing used immunoSEQ multiplex PCR; TCRdb keeps in-frame clones, though not all of them. The V and J calls and clone size are taken from that table; D and trimming were inferred from the DNA. The table lists tens of thousands of clones, 80% to 90% of them singletons. The V end lost 0 bases, the J end lost 4 bases, and 13 bases lay between the germline ends. The CDR3 contains 16 residues. Germline CDR1 is KGHSH and CDR2 is LQKENI. V gene TRBV18 combines with J gene TRBJ2-1, with D hard to call. Source material: peripheral blood. The origin of this receptor is a human donor in a cohort sampled during active COVID-19. CDR3 DNA: TGTGCCAGCTCACCACCTGAGCGACCGCCTTACAATGAGCAGTTCTTC. It codes for CASSPPERPPYNEQFF. The variable domain in full, with the rest retrieved from reference TRBV18 and TRBJ2-1, is NAGVMQNPRHLVRRRGQEARLRCSPMKGHSHVYWYRQLPEEGLKFMVYLQKENIIDESGMPKERFSAEFPKEGPSILRIQQVVRGDSAAYFCASSPPERPPYNEQFFGPGTRLTVL.